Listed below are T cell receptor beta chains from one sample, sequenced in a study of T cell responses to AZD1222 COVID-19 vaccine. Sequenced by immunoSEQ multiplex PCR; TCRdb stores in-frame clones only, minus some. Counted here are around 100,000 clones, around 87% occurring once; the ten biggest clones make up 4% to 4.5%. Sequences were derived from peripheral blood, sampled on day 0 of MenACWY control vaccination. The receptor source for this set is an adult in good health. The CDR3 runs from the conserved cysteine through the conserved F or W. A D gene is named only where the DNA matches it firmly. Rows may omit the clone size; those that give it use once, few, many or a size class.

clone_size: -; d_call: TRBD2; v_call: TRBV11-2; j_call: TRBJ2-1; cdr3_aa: CASSLDLLRGGRRFF; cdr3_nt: TGTGCCAGCAGCTTAGATCTGCTCCGGGGGGGGCGCAGGTTCTTC
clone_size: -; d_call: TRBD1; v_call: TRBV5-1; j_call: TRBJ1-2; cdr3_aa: CASSLAEGASGYTF; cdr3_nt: TGCGCCAGCAGCTTGGCCGAGGGGGCTAGTGGCTACACCTTC
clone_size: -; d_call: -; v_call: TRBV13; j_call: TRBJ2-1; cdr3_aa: CASSGRLSTDPNKEQFF; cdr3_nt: TGTGCCAGCAGCGGAAGACTATCGACGGACCCTAACAAAGAGCAGTTCTTC
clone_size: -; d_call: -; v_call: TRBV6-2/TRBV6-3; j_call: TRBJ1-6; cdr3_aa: CASSYGTGGNSPLHF; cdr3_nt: TGTGCCAGCAGTTATGGGACCGGGGGCAATTCACCCCTCCACTTT
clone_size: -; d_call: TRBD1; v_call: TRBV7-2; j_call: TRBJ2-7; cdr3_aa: CASSTRTGGVEQYF; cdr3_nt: TGTGCCAGCAGCACACGGACAGGGGGCGTCGAGCAGTACTTC
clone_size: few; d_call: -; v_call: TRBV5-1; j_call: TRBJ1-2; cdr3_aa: CASSLTGHYGYTF; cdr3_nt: TGCGCCAGCAGCCTGACAGGACACTATGGCTACACCTTC
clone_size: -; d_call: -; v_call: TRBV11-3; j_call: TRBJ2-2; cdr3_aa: CASSLGRNTGELFF; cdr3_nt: TGTGCCAGCAGCTTAGGGAGGAACACCGGGGAGCTGTTTTTT
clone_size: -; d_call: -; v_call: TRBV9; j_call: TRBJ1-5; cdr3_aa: CASSVGPGGNQPQHF; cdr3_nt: TGTGCCAGCAGTGTAGGACCCGGAGGGAATCAGCCCCAGCATTTT
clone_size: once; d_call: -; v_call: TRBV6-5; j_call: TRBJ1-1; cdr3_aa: CASSYGMAVEAFF; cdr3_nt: TGTGCCAGCAGTTACGGGATGGCAGTTGAAGCTTTCTTT
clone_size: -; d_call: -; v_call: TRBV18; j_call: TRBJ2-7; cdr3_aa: CASSPRGYEQYF; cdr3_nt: TGTGCCAGCTCACCACGGGGTTACGAGCAGTACTTC
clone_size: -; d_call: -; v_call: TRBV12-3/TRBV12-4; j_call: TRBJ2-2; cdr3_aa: CASSFSRAGELFF; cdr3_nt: TGTGCCAGCAGTTTTAGCAGGGCCGGGGAGCTGTTTTTT
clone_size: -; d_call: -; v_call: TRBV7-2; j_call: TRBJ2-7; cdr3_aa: CASSLAREQYF; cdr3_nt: TGTGCCAGCAGCTTAGCGCGCGAGCAGTACTTC
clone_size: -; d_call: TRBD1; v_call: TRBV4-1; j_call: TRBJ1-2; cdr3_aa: CASSLVGGDGYTF; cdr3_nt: TGCGCCAGCAGCCTAGTAGGGGGCGATGGCTACACCTTC
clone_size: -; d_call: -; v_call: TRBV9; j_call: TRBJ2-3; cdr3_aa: CASSATSTDTQYF; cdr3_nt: TGTGCCAGCAGCGCGACTAGCACAGATACGCAGTATTTT
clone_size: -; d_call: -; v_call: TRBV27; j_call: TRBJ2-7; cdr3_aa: CASSLEGSSWGEQYF; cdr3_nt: TGTGCCAGCTCTCTGGAGGGTTCCTCCTGGGGGGAGCAGTACTTC
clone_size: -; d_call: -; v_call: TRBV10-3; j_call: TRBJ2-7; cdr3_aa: CAISPESFGEQYF; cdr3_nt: TGTGCCATCAGCCCCGAATCCTTCGGGGAGCAGTACTTC
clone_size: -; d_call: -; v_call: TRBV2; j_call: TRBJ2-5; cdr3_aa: CASSIGHGETQYF; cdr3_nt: TGTGCCAGCTCCATAGGCCACGGAGAGACCCAGTACTTC
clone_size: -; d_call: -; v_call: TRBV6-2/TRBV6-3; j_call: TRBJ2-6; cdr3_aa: CASSYKGGTGANVLTF; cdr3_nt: TGTGCCAGCAGTTACAAAGGAGGGACTGGGGCCAACGTCCTGACTTTC
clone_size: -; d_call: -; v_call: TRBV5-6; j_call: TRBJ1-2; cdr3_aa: CASSLAYGGRDYGYTF; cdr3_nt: TGTGCCAGCAGCTTGGCCTACGGGGGCAGAGACTATGGCTACACCTTC
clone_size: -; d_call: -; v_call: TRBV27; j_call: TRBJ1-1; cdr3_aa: CASSLLGQMNTEAFF; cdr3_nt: TGTGCCAGCAGTTTACTAGGACAGATGAACACTGAAGCTTTCTTT
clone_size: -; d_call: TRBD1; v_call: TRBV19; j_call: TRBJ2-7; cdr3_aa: CANQRGKDRGPYEQYF; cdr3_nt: TGTGCCAACCAAAGGGGGAAAGACAGGGGCCCCTACGAGCAGTACTTC
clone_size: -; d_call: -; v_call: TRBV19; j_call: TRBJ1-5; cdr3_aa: CASSTGRDNQPQHF; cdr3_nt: TGTGCCAGTAGTACAGGGCGAGACAATCAGCCCCAGCATTTT
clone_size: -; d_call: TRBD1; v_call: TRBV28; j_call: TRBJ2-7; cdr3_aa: CASSPRTGRPYEQYF; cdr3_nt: TGTGCCAGCAGTCCGCGGACAGGGAGGCCCTACGAGCAGTACTTC
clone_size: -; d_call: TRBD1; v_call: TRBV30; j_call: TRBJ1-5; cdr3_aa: CAWSKGQGMGQPQHF; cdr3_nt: TGTGCCTGGAGCAAGGGACAGGGGATGGGGCAGCCCCAGCATTTT
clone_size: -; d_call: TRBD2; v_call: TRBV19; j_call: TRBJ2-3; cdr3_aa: CASRSQRGGTDTQYF; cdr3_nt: TGTGCCAGTAGAAGTCAGCGGGGGGGCACAGATACGCAGTATTTT
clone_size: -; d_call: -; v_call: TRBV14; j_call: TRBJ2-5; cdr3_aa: CASSQGLTQYF; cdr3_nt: TGTGCCAGCAGCCAAGGTTTGACCCAGTACTTC
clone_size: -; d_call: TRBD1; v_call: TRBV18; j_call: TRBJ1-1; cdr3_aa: CASSPRAGGTEAFF; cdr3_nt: TGTGCCAGCTCGCCCCGAGCAGGGGGGACTGAAGCTTTCTTT
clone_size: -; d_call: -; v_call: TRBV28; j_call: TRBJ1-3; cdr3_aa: CASNSGTSGNTIYF; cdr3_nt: TGTGCCAGTAACTCAGGGACTTCGGGAAACACCATATATTTT
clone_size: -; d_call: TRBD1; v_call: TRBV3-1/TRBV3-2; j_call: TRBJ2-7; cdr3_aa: CASSLSRDRTSYEQYF; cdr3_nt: TGTGCCAGCAGCCTCTCCCGGGACAGGACCTCCTACGAGCAGTACTTC
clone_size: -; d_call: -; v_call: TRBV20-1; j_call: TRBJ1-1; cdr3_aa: CSASKQVEAFF; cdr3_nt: TGCAGTGCTAGTAAGCAAGTTGAAGCTTTCTTT
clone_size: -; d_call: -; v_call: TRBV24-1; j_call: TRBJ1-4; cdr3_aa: CAETARGGLNEKLFF; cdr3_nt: TGTGCCGAAACCGCACGGGGGGGCTTAAATGAAAAACTGTTTTTT
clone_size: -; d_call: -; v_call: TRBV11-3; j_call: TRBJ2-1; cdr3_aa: CASSFRDHNEQFF; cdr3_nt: TGCGCCAGCAGCTTCCGGGACCACAATGAGCAGTTCTTC
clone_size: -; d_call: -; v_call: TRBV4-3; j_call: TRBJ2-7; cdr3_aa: CASSQDHRDGHEQYF; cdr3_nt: TGCGCCAGCAGCCAAGATCACCGGGACGGGCACGAGCAGTACTTC
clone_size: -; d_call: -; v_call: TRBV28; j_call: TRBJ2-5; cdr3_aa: CASSTGLRETQYF; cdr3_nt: TGTGCCAGCAGTACAGGGTTGCGAGAGACCCAGTACTTC
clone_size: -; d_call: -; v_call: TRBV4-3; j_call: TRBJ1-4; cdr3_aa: CASSQDWAVNEKLFF; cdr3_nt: TGCGCCAGCAGCCAAGACTGGGCAGTTAATGAAAAACTGTTTTTT
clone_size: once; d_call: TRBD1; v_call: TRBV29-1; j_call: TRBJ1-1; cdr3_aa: CSVDEQGVGTEAFF; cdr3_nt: TGCAGCGTTGACGAACAGGGGGTGGGCACTGAAGCTTTCTTT
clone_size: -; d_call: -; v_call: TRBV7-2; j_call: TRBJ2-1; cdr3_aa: CASSLRATTNEQFF; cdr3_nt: TGTGCCAGCAGCTTAAGGGCGACAACGAATGAGCAGTTCTTC
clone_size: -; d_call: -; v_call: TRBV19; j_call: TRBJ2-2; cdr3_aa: CASSIPTGELFF; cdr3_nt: TGTGCCAGTAGTATTCCTACCGGGGAGCTGTTTTTT
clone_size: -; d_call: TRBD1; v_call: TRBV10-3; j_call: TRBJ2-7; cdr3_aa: CAISEVQGALDEQYF; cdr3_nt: TGTGCCATCAGTGAGGTACAGGGGGCGCTGGACGAGCAGTACTTC
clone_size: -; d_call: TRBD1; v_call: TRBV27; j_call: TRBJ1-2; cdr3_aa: CASSHRGQSYGYTF; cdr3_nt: TGTGCCAGCAGTCACAGGGGGCAAAGCTATGGCTACACCTTC
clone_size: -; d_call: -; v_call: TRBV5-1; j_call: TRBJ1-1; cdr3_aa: CASSPTPVNTEAFF; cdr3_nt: TGCGCCAGCAGCCCCACTCCAGTGAACACTGAAGCTTTCTTT
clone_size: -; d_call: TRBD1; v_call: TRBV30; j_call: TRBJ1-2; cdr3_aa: CAWRGQGSQYGYTF; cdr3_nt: TGTGCCTGGAGGGGACAGGGCTCTCAGTATGGCTACACCTTC
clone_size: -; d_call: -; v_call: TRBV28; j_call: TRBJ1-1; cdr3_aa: CASSLGHPNTEAFF; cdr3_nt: TGTGCCAGCAGTTTAGGACACCCAAACACTGAAGCTTTCTTT
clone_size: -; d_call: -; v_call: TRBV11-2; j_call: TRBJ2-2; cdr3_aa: CASSFGSDNTGELFF; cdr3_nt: TGTGCCAGCAGCTTCGGAAGCGACAACACCGGGGAGCTGTTTTTT
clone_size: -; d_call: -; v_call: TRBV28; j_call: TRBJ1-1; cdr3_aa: CASSPPTGATEAFF; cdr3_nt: TGTGCCAGCAGTCCCCCGACAGGTGCGACTGAAGCTTTCTTT
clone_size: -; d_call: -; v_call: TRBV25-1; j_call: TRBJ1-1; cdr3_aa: CARETARGTEAFF; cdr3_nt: TGTGCCAGGGAGACAGCGAGGGGGACTGAAGCTTTCTTT
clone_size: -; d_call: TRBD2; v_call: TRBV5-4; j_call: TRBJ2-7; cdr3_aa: CASSLAGASYEQYF; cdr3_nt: TGTGCCAGCAGCTTAGCGGGGGCCTCCTACGAGCAGTACTTC
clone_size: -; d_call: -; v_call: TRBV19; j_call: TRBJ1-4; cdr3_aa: CASSKQGVEKLFF; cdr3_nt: TGTGCCAGTAGTAAGCAGGGAGTTGAAAAACTGTTTTTT
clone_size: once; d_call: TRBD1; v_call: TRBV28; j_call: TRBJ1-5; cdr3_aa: CASSLGTGAVQPQHF; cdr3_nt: TGTGCCAGCAGTTTAGGGACAGGGGCAGTTCAGCCCCAGCATTTT
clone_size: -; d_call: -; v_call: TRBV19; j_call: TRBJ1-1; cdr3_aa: CASSIRQGGTEAFF; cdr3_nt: TGTGCCAGTAGTATAAGGCAGGGTGGGACTGAAGCTTTCTTT
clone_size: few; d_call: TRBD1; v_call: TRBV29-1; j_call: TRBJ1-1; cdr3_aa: CSFSTGGSTEAFF; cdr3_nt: TGCAGCTTCTCTACAGGGGGAAGTACTGAAGCTTTCTTT
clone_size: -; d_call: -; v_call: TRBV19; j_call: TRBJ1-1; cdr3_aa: CASRMLSGAGAEAFF; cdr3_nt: TGTGCCAGTAGGATGTTATCCGGGGCCGGCGCTGAAGCTTTCTTT
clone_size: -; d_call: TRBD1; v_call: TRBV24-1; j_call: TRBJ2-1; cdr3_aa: CATSGTGGGEQFF; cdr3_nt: TGTGCCACCAGTGGCACAGGGGGAGGTGAGCAGTTCTTC
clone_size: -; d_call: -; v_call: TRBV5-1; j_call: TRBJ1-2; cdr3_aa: CASSFNPGQGNGYTF; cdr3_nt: TGCGCCAGCAGCTTTAACCCGGGACAAGGGAATGGCTACACCTTC
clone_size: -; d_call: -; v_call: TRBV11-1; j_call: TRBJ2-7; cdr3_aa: CASSLGGSSYEQYF; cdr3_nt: TGTGCCAGCAGCCTAGGGGGGAGCTCCTACGAGCAGTACTTC
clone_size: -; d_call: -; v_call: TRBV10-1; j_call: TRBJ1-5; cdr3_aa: CASSDSNQPQHF; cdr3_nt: TGCGCCAGCAGTGATAGCAATCAGCCCCAGCATTTT
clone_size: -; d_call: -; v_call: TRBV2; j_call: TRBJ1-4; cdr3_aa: CASSPDPGLWEKLFF; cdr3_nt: TGTGCCAGCAGTCCCGACCCGGGACTATGGGAAAAACTGTTTTTT